This T cell receptor (beta chain) was found in a study of T cells in Graves' hyperthyroidism and ophthalmopathy. TCR beta CDR3 regions were amplified from RNA transcripts. HTBI primers drove first-round RT-PCR of the TCR CDR3. TCRdb redid the calling of the multiplex PCR reads with MiXCR, one entry per CDR3 protein. The sample carries about 700,000 distinct CDR3 sequences, about 14% recorded once. This clonotype showed up many times. Antigen specificity is unknown. V shed 6 bases and J shed 3 bases, with 27 bases lying between them. CDR3 size: 18 residues. In germline, CDR1 is MDHEN, CDR2 SYDVKM. General study findings and limits: Most expanded thyroid clonotypes above 0.001 also appeared in blood.

The chain is built from TRBV28 and TRBJ2-7; D not resolved. The TCR was taken from a woman under 30 with Graves' hyperthyroidism. Sequencing used blood. CDR3 protein: CASSLTLLYPVPNYEQYF. The CDR3, as DNA: TGTGCCAGCAGCCTTACCCTTTTATATCCAGTACCTAACTACGAGCAGTACTTC.